This is a list of T cell receptor beta chains from one sample in a study of CD8 T cells in Susac syndrome. A single record per CDR3 protein comes from TCRdb applying MiXCR to the immunoSEQ multiplex PCR reads. Among a few hundred thousand distinct CDR3 sequences listed, about 88% were seen once. Source material: CD8+ T cells from PBMCs. These receptors were collected from a human donor with multiple sclerosis. The CDR3 runs from the conserved cysteine through the conserved F or W. Only some rows state a clone size, as once, few, many or a class for expanded clones.

V gene	J gene	clone size	CDR3 protein
TRBV28	TRBJ2-5	-	CASSMADRTQETQYF
TRBV7-9	TRBJ1-3	-	CASSSLSGSGNTIYF
TRBV2	TRBJ2-7	-	CASGSTAPGNYEQYF
TRBV9	TRBJ2-7	-	CASSVGSGGHEQYF
TRBV27	TRBJ2-7	-	CASSRAGNEQYF
TRBV27	TRBJ2-7	-	CASRPTGTQSYEQYF
TRBV3-1	TRBJ2-7	few	CASSQDGSYEQYF
TRBV9	TRBJ1-2	-	CASSVGDQGYGYTF
TRBV4-3	TRBJ1-3	once	CASSQDLSDSSGNTIYF
TRBV28	TRBJ2-2	-	CATSGLAESNTGELFF
TRBV30	TRBJ2-2	-	CAWSLGVSGELFF
TRBV12-3/TRBV12-4	TRBJ2-3	-	CASSRTSGASYF
TRBV9	TRBJ2-1	once	CASSRVGGNYNEQFF
TRBV28	TRBJ2-2	-	CASSLAGGYPGELFF
TRBV27	TRBJ2-3	-	CASTLTPLTDTQYF
TRBV5-6	TRBJ1-5	once	CASSEWGAGYQPQHF
TRBV28	TRBJ1-2	-	CASSLPRDRVWASNGYTF
TRBV4-2	TRBJ2-5	-	CASSQDLGGARTQYF
TRBV9	TRBJ1-2	-	CASSVGLGTDGYTF
TRBV11-2	TRBJ2-1	-	CASSSPSTIHNEQFF
TRBV10-3	TRBJ2-7	-	CAISEASGPSPYEQYF
TRBV7-2	TRBJ2-2	-	CASSLGSTANTGELFF
TRBV30	TRBJ2-7	once	CALRDRGNYEQYF
TRBV12-3/TRBV12-4	TRBJ2-2	-	CASWGTGGYTGELFF
TRBV19	TRBJ2-3	-	CASSTTAEGTDTQYF
TRBV30	TRBJ2-7	-	CAWSVGGRDYEQYF
TRBV28	TRBJ1-2	-	CAGSGHTNYGYTF
TRBV4-3	TRBJ1-1	-	CASSQDRGGAFF